The T cell receptor (beta chain) described here comes from a study of blood T cell repertoires in COVID-19 (dated by TCRdb to 2019 to 2021). Background on the whole study: The collaborator samples originated in the United States, Italy and Spain and spanned the acute and convalescent phases of COVID-19. The material from the prospective study consisted of cDNA or gDNA derived from T cells, B-cell-depleted T cells, or PBMCs. Deeply sampled blood TCRbeta repertoires from subjects exposed to, actively infected with, or recovered from COVID-19 were included in the dataset. The repertoires were released in a freely available public database intended as a resource for research on the immune response to SARS-CoV-2. Samples were obtained from the ongoing ImmuneRACE study (first 160 participants) and from 1,000 to 1,500 subjects provided by 6 global collaborators. Nearly every sample came with metadata listing a de-identified subject ID, COVID-19 status, age in years and sex. Where available, HLA class I and class II types were taken from metadata supplied by the sample provider and were not determined by assay-based typing. Overall results and qualifications from the work: How much clinical and demographic metadata was included differed by source and by participant, and the metadata was provided uncurated.

TCRbeta CDR3 regions were amplified from genomic DNA using the immunoSEQ Assay, a bias-controlled multiplex PCR. On the authors' methods: Nucleated cell counts per sample were estimated from amplification of reference gene primers within the assay. To quantify the absolute abundance of each unique TCRbeta CDR3 rearrangement, sequence reads were collapsed and filtered. For each sample, productive Simpson clonality was calculated as the square root of Simpson's diversity index over productive rearrangements. The clones in this table, taken by TCRdb from immuneACCESS, are in-frame only. Not every clone is retained; where verified, under half of the shortfall comes from an unresolved V gene, and the cause of the rest is unknown. That table gives V, J and clone size, and the DNA gave D and trimming. For this sample the table gives more than 150,000 clones, of which roughly four fifths were detected only once. The ten largest clones represent 10% to 15% of the sample.

A word on this clone: The antigen this receptor binds is unknown. Qualities for individual bases were not recorded, and no much larger clone is one base off.

V is pared back by 5 bases and J by 1 base, with 14 bases lying between the germline termini. Inclusive of the bounding cysteine and phenylalanine, the CDR3 is 15 residues long. Just CDR3 DNA is preserved here, 45 bases in frame from base 1. From a lookup of the germline V gene (reference sequence), CDR1 and CDR2 are MNHEY and SMNVEV. One collaborating source in Seattle enrolled patients during active infection and followed them longitudinally through the course of disease. Collaborating institutions collected whole blood in K2EDTA tubes following their own protocols. For TCRbeta analysis, collaborator samples were shipped as frozen whole blood, as isolated PBMCs, or as DNA extracted from either sample type.

The V and J genes are TRBV27 and TRBJ1-1; TRBD1 could be the D gene, as 6 bases match. The receptor's source is a woman aged 80 or older with COVID-19, enrolled during active disease. The material sequenced was peripheral blood. The nucleotide sequence is given as TGTGCCAGCAGTCCTCCGGGACACAAGAACACTGAAGCTTTCTTT. Its product reads: CASSPPGHKNTEAFF.